This is a list of T cell receptor beta chains from one sample in a study of blood T cell repertoires in COVID-19. Profiling relied on immunoSEQ multiplex PCR, and the TCRdb table lists in-frame clones only, not all of them. In the table there are under 200,000 clones, more than 75% of which are singletons. The sample consisted of PBMCs or T cells enriched from blood (not recorded which). Receptor source: a man in his forties or fifties with acute COVID-19. Each CDR3 is given with its conserved first and last residue. Each record gives: J gene, D gene, clone size, CDR3 length, V gene, CDR3 protein, CDR3 DNA. D genes are given only for firm matches. Where a row states a size, it is once, few, many or the class of an expanded clone; other rows omit it.

TRBJ2-4 TRBD2 . 15 TRBV19 CASSFVAGAGNIQYF TGTGCCAGTAGTTTCGTAGCGGGGGCGGGAAACATTCAGTACTTC
TRBJ1-5 . once 12 TRBV12-3/TRBV12-4 CASSFRDQPQHF TGTGCCAGCAGTTTCCGTGATCAGCCCCAGCATTTT
TRBJ1-6 . . 15 TRBV7-2 CASSLAYGGQSPLHF TGTGCCAGCAGCTTAGCTTACGGGGGGCAATCACCCCTCCACTTT
TRBJ2-3 . few 18 TRBV18 CASSPVETSITSTDTQYF TGTGCCAGCTCACCAGTCGAAACGAGCATTACTAGCACAGATACGCAGTATTTT
TRBJ1-6 TRBD1 . 14 TRBV3-1/TRBV3-2 CASSQNRGNSPLHF TGTGCCAGCAGCCAAAACAGGGGGAATTCACCCCTCCACTTT
TRBJ2-3 . . 14 TRBV24-1 CATSDLSGGNTQYF TGTGCCACCAGTGATTTATCAGGGGGGAATACGCAGTATTTT
TRBJ2-2 TRBD2 . 16 TRBV9 CASSVDPGGRHGELFF TGTGCCAGCAGCGTAGACCCGGGAGGACGACACGGGGAGCTGTTTTTT
TRBJ2-1 TRBD2 . 16 TRBV19 CASSIDGRASYNEQFF TGTGCCAGTAGTATAGACGGGAGGGCCTCCTACAATGAGCAGTTCTTC
TRBJ2-2 TRBD1 . 20 TRBV28 CASSRFHVGWTGKNTGELFF TGTGCCAGCAGCCGGTTCCACGTGGGATGGACAGGGAAGAATACCGGGGAGCTGTTTTTT
TRBJ2-7 TRBD2 . 14 TRBV7-2 CAGQLAGGTYEQYF TGTGCCGGCCAACTAGCGGGCGGTACCTACGAGCAGTACTTC
TRBJ2-7 TRBD1 . 14 TRBV5-1 CASSLQTGPGEQYF TGCGCCAGCAGCTTACAGACAGGGCCGGGAGAGCAGTACTTC
TRBJ1-2 . once 13 TRBV10-3 CAISEGQGDGYTF TGTGCCATCAGTGAGGGGCAGGGTGATGGCTACACCTTC
TRBJ1-1 . . 13 TRBV6-5 CASSYRTGDEAFF TGTGCCAGCAGTTACCGTACAGGAGATGAAGCTTTCTTT
TRBJ2-5 . . 14 TRBV9 CASSVSGGGKTQYF TGTGCCAGCAGCGTATCGGGGGGCGGGAAGACCCAGTACTTC
TRBJ1-1 . . 14 TRBV4-1 CASSQRQRNTEAFF TGCGCCAGCAGCCAAAGACAGAGAAACACTGAAGCTTTCTTT
TRBJ2-3 . once 14 TRBV30 CAWSVGGSTDTQYF TGTGCCTGGAGTGTAGGGGGAAGCACAGATACGCAGTATTTT
TRBJ2-7 TRBD2 . 14 TRBV11-2 CASSSTSGSYEQYF TGTGCCAGCAGTTCTACTAGCGGCTCCTACGAGCAGTACTTC
TRBJ2-5 . once 15 TRBV10-3 CAISESGGGLETQYF TGTGCCATCAGTGAGTCAGGAGGGGGCCTAGAGACCCAGTACTTC
TRBJ2-7 . . 13 TRBV18 CASSLRPRDEQYF TGTGCCAGCTCACTAAGGCCACGGGACGAGCAGTACTTC
TRBJ2-1 . . 15 TRBV4-1 CASSQRLQGGNEQFF TGCGCCAGCAGCCAACGTCTCCAGGGGGGCAACGAGCAGTTCTTC
TRBJ2-3 . . 13 TRBV28 CASSSRRADTQYF TGTGCCAGCAGTTCTCGACGGGCAGATACGCAGTATTTT
TRBJ2-1 TRBD1 . 13 TRBV7-3 CASSPTGGDEQFF TGTGCCAGCAGCCCAACAGGGGGCGATGAGCAGTTCTTC
TRBJ2-7 TRBD2 . 15 TRBV28 CASSLASGRAGEQYF TGTGCCAGCAGTTTAGCTAGCGGGAGGGCGGGAGAGCAGTACTTC
TRBJ2-7 TRBD1 once 17 TRBV27 CASSSKAPGQGFSEQYF TGTGCCAGCAGTTCAAAGGCCCCGGGACAGGGGTTCTCCGAGCAGTACTTC
TRBJ2-2 TRBD2 . 17 TRBV2 CATSREASGRGTGELFF TGTGCCACCAGCAGGGAGGCTAGCGGGAGGGGCACCGGGGAGCTGTTTTTT
TRBJ1-5 . . 15 TRBV29-1 CSVESAGEHGQPQHF TGCAGCGTTGAGTCGGCAGGGGAGCACGGTCAGCCCCAGCATTTT
TRBJ1-6 TRBD1 . 15 TRBV28 CASRPRDRGFSPLHF TGTGCCAGCAGACCCCGGGACAGGGGATTCTCACCCCTCCACTTT
TRBJ2-5 TRBD1 . 14 TRBV11-2 CASSLSRQGETQYF TGTGCCAGCAGCTTATCCCGACAGGGTGAGACCCAGTACTTC
TRBJ2-1 . . 16 TRBV9 CASSDGGPGVGNEQFF TGTGCCAGCAGCGACGGAGGACCCGGGGTTGGGAATGAGCAGTTCTTC
TRBJ1-4 . . 15 TRBV4-1 CASSQEPGTYEKLFF TGCGCCAGCAGCCAAGAGCCAGGGACTTATGAAAAACTGTTTTTT
TRBJ2-1 TRBD2 . 14 TRBV7-2 CASSPRSSGGKQFF TGTGCCAGCAGCCCCCGTTCTAGCGGGGGTAAGCAGTTCTTC
TRBJ1-5 TRBD1 . 14 TRBV2 CASRRTGGNQPQHF TGTGCCAGCAGACGGACAGGTGGCAATCAGCCCCAGCATTTT
TRBJ2-1 . . 15 TRBV7-3 CASSLGTVSYNEQFF TGTGCCAGCAGCTTGGGGACTGTCTCCTACAATGAGCAGTTCTTC
TRBJ2-3 TRBD2 . 15 TRBV5-4 CASSAGTSLRGTQYF TGTGCCAGCAGTGCCGGGACTAGCCTTAGAGGTACGCAGTATTTT
TRBJ1-3 . . 15 TRBV28 CASSRSGSSGNTIYF TGTGCCAGCAGCCGGAGCGGTAGCTCTGGAAACACCATATATTTT
TRBJ2-7 . . 15 TRBV4-1 CASSQPRGLNRGQYF TGCGCCAGCAGCCAACCTCGGGGTCTAAATCGGGGGCAGTACTTC
TRBJ1-3 . . 15 TRBV5-1 CASSLGQGIGNTIYF TGCGCCAGCAGCTTAGGGCAGGGAATTGGAAACACCATATATTTT
TRBJ2-3 TRBD2 . 15 TRBV5-1 CASSFRQAGVDTQYF TGCGCCAGCAGCTTTCGTCAAGCGGGAGTTGATACGCAGTATTTT
TRBJ2-7 TRBD1 . 14 TRBV6-5 CASRRGQGGYEQYF TGTGCCAGCAGACGCGGACAGGGCGGGTACGAGCAGTACTTC
TRBJ1-6 . . 13 TRBV10-2 CASSERENSPLHF TGCGCCAGCAGTGAGAGAGAGAATTCACCCCTCCACTTT
TRBJ1-4 . . 12 TRBV28 CASSRRLEKLFF TGTGCCAGCAGCCGGAGGTTAGAAAAACTGTTTTTT
TRBJ2-1 TRBD2 few 16 TRBV19 CASSYPTGRGDNEQFF TGTGCCAGTAGTTACCCCACGGGCCGGGGGGACAATGAGCAGTTCTTC
TRBJ2-1 . . 13 TRBV7-2 CASSLDSSGSQFF TGTGCCAGCAGCTTAGATTCAAGCGGTTCTCAGTTCTTC
TRBJ2-7 TRBD2 . 13 TRBV9 CASSVGAGDEQYF TGTGCCAGCAGCGTAGGCGCGGGGGACGAGCAGTACTTC
TRBJ2-7 TRBD2 . 15 TRBV27 CASSLASGPGYEQYF TGTGCCAGCAGTTTAGCTAGCGGGCCAGGCTACGAGCAGTACTTC
TRBJ2-5 TRBD2 . 17 TRBV2 CALRWRIAGGAEETQYF TGTGCCTTACGCTGGAGGATAGCGGGAGGAGCAGAAGAGACCCAGTACTTC
TRBJ2-7 TRBD1 . 13 TRBV30 CAWSPGQAYEQYF TGTGCCTGGAGCCCGGGACAGGCCTACGAGCAGTACTTC
TRBJ2-7 . . 14 TRBV9 CASSVGSNPHEQYF TGTGCCAGCAGCGTAGGGAGTAACCCCCACGAGCAGTACTTC
TRBJ1-1 TRBD1 . 13 TRBV3-1/TRBV3-2 CASRAGTDPEAFF TGTGCCAGCAGGGCCGGGACAGACCCTGAAGCTTTCTTT
TRBJ1-4 TRBD1 . 14 TRBV5-1 CASSMGQGKEKLFF TGCGCCAGCAGTATGGGACAGGGTAAAGAAAAACTGTTTTTT
TRBJ2-7 TRBD1 once 13 TRBV28 CASSFRQGGEQYF TGTGCCAGCAGTTTCCGACAGGGTGGGGAGCAGTACTTC
TRBJ2-2 TRBD2 . 12 TRBV11-1 CASISGRGELFF TGTGCCAGCATTAGCGGGCGAGGGGAGCTGTTTTTT
TRBJ2-1 TRBD2 . 13 TRBV2 CASKLAAGVEQFF TGTGCCAGCAAGCTAGCGGCGGGCGTTGAGCAGTTCTTC
TRBJ2-7 . . 13 TRBV14 CANALVIQLEQYF TGTGCCAACGCCCTAGTAATCCAACTCGAGCAGTACTTC
TRBJ2-2 TRBD1 . 14 TRBV24-1 CATSSHRGSGELFF TGTGCCACCAGTTCACACAGGGGATCCGGGGAGCTGTTTTTT
TRBJ1-2 . few 12 TRBV18 CASSRQKSGYTF TGTGCCAGCTCCCGACAGAAAAGTGGCTACACCTTC
TRBJ2-1 . . 16 TRBV19 CASSMIQESSYNEQFF TGTGCCAGTAGTATGATACAGGAAAGCTCCTACAATGAGCAGTTCTTC